The 8 T cell receptor beta chains below all came from one sample that was sequenced in a study of T-cell memory formation after mild COVID-19. One entry per CDR3 protein results from TCRdb running MiXCR on the 5' RACE reads. The data contain roughly 480,000 distinct CDR3 sequences, about 23% of them singletons. Sequencing was carried out using PBMCs or a T cell subset sorted from them (not recorded which). The receptors here all came from an adult woman who had mild COVID-19 (a few samples of this study predate the infection). Cell type and time point are not known.

V is TRBV24-1 and J is TRBJ2-1; D ambiguous. In germline, CDR1 is KGHDR, CDR2 SFDVKD. Trimming stripped 5 bases from V and 1 base from J, with 2 bases between. The CDR3 is made up of 12 amino acids. The CDR3 DNA follows: TGTGCCACCAGTGCTTCCTACAATGAGCAGTTCTTC. Amino acid sequence: CATSASYNEQFF.

The chain joins TRBV20-1 to TRBJ2-7; a weak D match, TRBD2 (6 bases). CDR3 length: 15 residues. Between the trimmed V and J ends, which lost 1 base and 0 bases, there was a span of 13 bases. CDR1 and CDR2 from the germline V gene are DFQATT and SNEGSKA (reference sequence). The CDR3 DNA reads as TGCAGTGCTAGAGTGGACTACCGTTCCTCCTACGAGCAGTACTTC. Amino acid sequence: CSARVDYRSSYEQYF.

This clonotype was detected only once. This chain links TRBV4-1 with TRBJ1-2, with 7 bases matching TRBD1. CDR3 length equals 16 residues. The germline CDR1 and CDR2 sequences are MGHRA and YSYEKL. J lost 2 bases, V lost 3 bases, and 9 bases had no gene match. The CDR3 is CASSHDIGTANYGYTF. CDR3 coding DNA: TGCGCCAGCAGCCACGATATCGGGACAGCGAACTATGGCTACACCTTC.

In this sample, this clonotype turned up a few times. The rearrangement uses TRBV5-1 and TRBJ2-5; TRBD1 or TRBD2 may be the D gene (5 bases each). The CDR3 has 15 amino acids. Germline V CDR1 and CDR2: SGHRS, YFSETQ. V shed 4 bases and J shed 2 bases, with 15 bases lying between them. Here the CDR3 DNA reads TGCGCCAGCAGCCCTGGGGGTCTGGGACAAGAGACCCAGTACTTC. This codes for CASSPGGLGQETQYF.

This clonotype was seen a handful of times. The chain is built from TRBV7-9 and TRBJ2-5; TRBD2 matches at 9 bases. The CDR3 is 14 amino acids. From germline, CDR1 is SEHNR and CDR2 FQNEAQ (reference sequence). V was pared by 4 bases and J by 2 bases, with 2 bases of the junction left unmatched. The CDR3 is CASSSGLAQETQYF. The CDR3 DNA is TGTGCCAGCAGCTCCGGACTAGCGCAAGAGACCCAGTACTTC.

The chain joins TRBV5-1 to TRBJ1-2; TRBD1 agrees at 9 bases. The CDR3 has 14 residues. CDR1 and CDR2 from the germline V gene are SGHRS and YFSETQ. V trimming: 5 bases; J trimming: 7 bases; junction bases outside the gene matches: 9. In DNA, the CDR3 is TGCGCCAGCAGTTTAGGACAGGGGCCTCGTGGCTACACCTTC. It translates to CASSLGQGPRGYTF.

The rearrangement uses TRBV3-1 and TRBJ2-2; 8 nucleotides agree with TRBD1. V dropped 4 bases and J dropped 11; count of bases not matched to a gene: 12. The CDR3 consists of 15 residues. Germline CDR1 is LGHDT and CDR2 is YNNKEL (reference sequence). Here the CDR3 reads CASSPKGQANPELFF. The CDR3 nucleotides are TGTGCCAGCAGCCCAAAGGGACAGGCAAACCCAGAGCTGTTTTTT.

This clonotype was seen more than once but under ten times. CDR3 in amino acids: CSARGDYRSSYEQYF. CDR3 nucleotide sequence: TGCAGTGCTAGAGGGGACTACCGTTCCTCCTACGAGCAGTACTTC. The chain uses TRBV20-1 and TRBJ2-7, with TRBD2 matching 7 bases. Germline V gives CDR1 DFQATT, CDR2 SNEGSKA (reference sequence). Trimming removed 1 base from V and 0 bases from J; junction bases left unmatched: 6. The CDR3 is 15 amino acids.